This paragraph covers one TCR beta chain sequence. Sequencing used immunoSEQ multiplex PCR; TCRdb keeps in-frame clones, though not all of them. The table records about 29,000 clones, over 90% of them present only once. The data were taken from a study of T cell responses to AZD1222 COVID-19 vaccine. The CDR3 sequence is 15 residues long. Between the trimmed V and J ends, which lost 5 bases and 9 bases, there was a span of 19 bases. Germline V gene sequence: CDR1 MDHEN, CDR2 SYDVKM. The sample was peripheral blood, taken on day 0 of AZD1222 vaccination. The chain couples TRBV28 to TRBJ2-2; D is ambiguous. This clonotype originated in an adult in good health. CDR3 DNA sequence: TGTGCCAGCAGTCCCCGGACGACTCCCGCGCGGGAGCTGTTTTTT. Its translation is CASSPRTTPARELFF.